This TCR beta chain was captured by sequencing in a study of molecular identifiers for immune sequencing clone quantification. This clonotype was seen many times. Antigen: not known. Overall study findings and caveats: Sizes of clones that are highly expanded could be underestimated (if identical TCR molecules share a barcode). In CMV-specific effectors, clones above 20 copies held over 98% of molecules; naive, under 1%.

The CDR3 extends over 19 amino acids. The V segment lost 5 bases and the J segment 2 bases; nucleotides outside the gene matches: 13. CDR1 and CDR2 (germline): MNHNY, SVGAGI (reference sequence). Using a CD8+CD4-CCR7+CD45RA+ phenotype, naive CD8 T cells were sorted. One entry per CDR3 protein, called by TCRdb with MiXCR from the PCR reads. The sample carries approximately 500,000 distinct CDR3 sequences, about a quarter recorded once. This TCR was sampled from a human donor in good health. Some libraries in this study had Jurkat cell RNA spiked in. Sequencing was done on a sample of naive CD8+ T cells from blood, with Jurkat cell RNA spiked in. Stated subset: FACS-sorted CD8+CD4-CCR7+CD45RA+ naive T cells. This chain connects TRBV6-6 to TRBJ1-5; 12 bases are shared with TRBD1. The CDR3 loop is CASSPRDRGHTTGNQPQHF. The CDR3 coding sequence is TGTGCCAGCAGTCCACGGGACAGGGGGCACACCACGGGCAATCAGCCCCAGCATTTT.